This T cell receptor beta chain was found in a study of spatial heterogeneity in lung cancer. Time point given: blood at routine non-recurrence follow-up after resection. A distinct unique molecular identifier was carried by each TCR cDNA molecule. TCRdb reanalysed the 5' RACE reads using MiXCR and keeps one entry per CDR3 protein. The sample includes around 15,000 distinct CDR3 sequences, about a fifth seen only once; the top ten take 6.2%. This CDR3 spans 13 amino acids. V was cut by 4 bases and J by 2 bases, with 7 bases left in between. Looked up from germline, CDR1 is SEHNR and CDR2 is FQNEAQ (reference sequence). This clonotype ranks as medium-sized.

The sample here was PBMCs, taken at follow-up. The receptor's source is a male donor with early-stage non-small cell lung cancer. The V and J genes are TRBV7-9 and TRBJ2-3; D possibly corresponds to TRBD1 (6 bases). CDR3 coding DNA: TGTGCCAGCAGCTCAGGGGTCACAGATACGCAGTATTTT. It specifies CASSSGVTDTQYF.